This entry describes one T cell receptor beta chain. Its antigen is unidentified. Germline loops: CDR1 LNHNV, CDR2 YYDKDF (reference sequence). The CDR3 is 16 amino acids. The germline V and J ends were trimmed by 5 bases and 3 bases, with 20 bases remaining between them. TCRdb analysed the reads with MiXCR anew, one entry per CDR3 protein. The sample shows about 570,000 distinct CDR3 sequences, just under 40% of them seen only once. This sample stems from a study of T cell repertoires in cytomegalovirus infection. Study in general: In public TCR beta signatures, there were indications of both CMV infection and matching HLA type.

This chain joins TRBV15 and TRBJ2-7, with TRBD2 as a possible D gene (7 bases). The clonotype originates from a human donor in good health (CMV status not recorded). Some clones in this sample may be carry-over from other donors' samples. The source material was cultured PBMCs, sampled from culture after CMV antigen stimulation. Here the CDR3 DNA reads TGTGCCACCAGCGGGGGCCTAGCAAGGGGGGGCTACGAGCAGTACTTC. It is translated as CATSGGLARGGYEQYF.